This is a list of T cell receptor beta chains from one sample in a study of cytotoxic CD8 clonotypes in ibrutinib-treated CLL. The data were produced by immunoSEQ multiplex PCR, yet TCRdb's version contains in-frame clones alone and is incomplete. The data contain about 15,000 clones, approximately 52% of them seen just once; the ten biggest clones take up about 34%. The starting material was PBMCs, obtained at an approximately 26-month disease-progression time point, from a patient treated with ibrutinib. All receptors derive from a human donor with chronic lymphocytic leukemia. Both conserved end residues are part of each CDR3. D genes are given only for firm matches. Size is stated for part of the rows, as once, few or many counts, or as a class when the clone is expanded.

TRBJ1-1	-	-	TRBV11-2	TGTGCCAGCAGCTTATACCAGGCGGCTGAAGCTTTCTTT	CASSLYQAAEAFF
TRBJ2-7	-	-	TRBV27	TGTGCCAGCAGCCTTGGGACGGCCTACGAGCAGTACTTC	CASSLGTAYEQYF
TRBJ2-3	-	-	TRBV5-4	TGTGCCAGCAGCATGGGTGGAGACCGCACAGATACGCAGTATTTT	CASSMGGDRTDTQYF
TRBJ1-6	-	-	TRBV10-2	TGCGCCAGCAGTGACGGACGGTATTCACCCCTCCACTTT	CASSDGRYSPLHF
TRBJ2-1	-	TRBD2	TRBV5-1	TGCGCCAGCAGCTCCACGTATAGCGGGGGGGCCGGTGAGCAGTTCTTC	CASSSTYSGGAGEQFF
TRBJ1-1	few	-	TRBV5-1	TGCGCCAGCAGCCCAGGAATCCCTGAAGCTTTCTTT	CASSPGIPEAFF
TRBJ2-1	-	-	TRBV9	TGTGCCAGCAGCGTAGGGGCTAGCTCCTACAATGAGCAGTTCTTC	CASSVGASSYNEQFF
TRBJ1-1	few	-	TRBV20-1	TGCAGTGTCGCGGATTACACTGAAGCTTTCTTT	CSVADYTEAFF
TRBJ2-1	-	TRBD2	TRBV29-1	TGCAGCGTTGCCGTTAGCGGGGCCTACAATGAGCAGTTCTTC	CSVAVSGAYNEQFF
TRBJ2-4	few	-	TRBV5-4	TGTGCCAGCAGCATGCGGGGCTCCGGGGGATGGAATCAGTACTTC	CASSMRGSGGWNQYF
TRBJ1-4	-	-	TRBV6-5	TGTGCCAGCAGTTACCACCAGGGCAGGGGAGAAAAACTGTTTTTT	CASSYHQGRGEKLFF
TRBJ2-7	few	-	TRBV9	TGTGCCAGCAGCGTAGGCGGCGAGCAGTACTTC	CASSVGGEQYF
TRBJ2-7	medium-sized	-	TRBV7-4	TGTGCCAGCAGTCCGGACCCCCAGGGGCCTCACCCTATCTACGAGCAGTACTTC	CASSPDPQGPHPIYEQYF
TRBJ1-3	-	-	TRBV19	TGTGCCAGTAGCCGGGCGGGGGAGCGTCGGTCTGGAAACACCATATATTTT	CASSRAGERRSGNTIYF
TRBJ2-5	few	TRBD1	TRBV6-1	TGTGCCAGCAGGAAGGGGGCTGATGAGACCCAGTACTTC	CASRKGADETQYF
TRBJ1-1	-	-	TRBV7-6	TGTGCCAGCAGCTTAGAACAAGTGAACACTGAAGCTTTCTTT	CASSLEQVNTEAFF
TRBJ2-1	medium-sized	-	TRBV12-2	TGTGCAAGTCCCTTGGGACAGCTAGCATACAATGAGCAGTTCTTC	CASPLGQLAYNEQFF
TRBJ1-4	few	-	TRBV2	TGTGCCAGCAGTGAGCCGGGGAATGAAAAACTGTTTTTT	CASSEPGNEKLFF
TRBJ1-2	-	-	TRBV15	TGTGCCACCAGCAGAGGCTACACCAGGGAGAACTATGGCTACACCTTC	CATSRGYTRENYGYTF
TRBJ1-2	few	TRBD1	TRBV27	TGTGCCAGCAGTTTAGTACCAGGGGGCGGCTACACCTTC	CASSLVPGGGYTF
TRBJ2-7	-	TRBD1	TRBV9	TGTGCCAGCAGCTCGTACCGGGACAGGGAACACGAGCAGTACTTC	CASSSYRDREHEQYF
TRBJ2-7	medium-sized	-	TRBV5-6	TGTGCCAGCAGGGGGCCGACGGAGACCTACGAGCAGTACTTC	CASRGPTETYEQYF
TRBJ1-1	-	-	TRBV27	TGTGCCAGCAGTTCTCTCGGGAGCTTGAACACTGAAGCTTTCTTT	CASSSLGSLNTEAFF
TRBJ1-1	few	TRBD1	TRBV28	TGTGCCAGCAGTCGAGGAGTAGTTAGACAGGGGGCATGGAACACTGAAGCTTTCTTT	CASSRGVVRQGAWNTEAFF
TRBJ1-6	few	TRBD1	TRBV7-8	TGTGCCAGCAGCTACCGGGACAGGCCTTATAATTCACCCCTCCACTTT	CASSYRDRPYNSPLHF
TRBJ2-5	-	-	TRBV11-2	TGTGCCAGCAGCTTAGGGCATGGGGTAGAGACCCAGTACTTC	CASSLGHGVETQYF
TRBJ2-1	-	TRBD1	TRBV5-6	TGTGCCAGCAGCCTGGACAGGGGGCCTGGAAATGAGCAGTTCTTC	CASSLDRGPGNEQFF
TRBJ1-1	-	-	TRBV4-1	TGCGCCAGCAGCCCAGGCGGCGTTGAAGCTTTCTTT	CASSPGGVEAFF
TRBJ2-7	-	-	TRBV6-5	TGTGCCAGTTTAGATCCAGGGCTCTCCTACGAGCAGTACTTC	CASLDPGLSYEQYF
TRBJ2-7	-	-	TRBV19	TGTGCCAGTACGCAGGGGAACGAGCAGTACTTC	CASTQGNEQYF
TRBJ2-1	medium-sized	-	TRBV16	TGTGCCAGCAGCCCAGGGACCCAAACCTACAATGAGCAGTTCTTC	CASSPGTQTYNEQFF
TRBJ2-1	-	-	TRBV4-1	TGCGCCAGCAGCTCCCCGGCTAGGAATGAGCAGTTCTTC	CASSSPARNEQFF
TRBJ2-7	-	-	TRBV27	TGTGCGACGGCGGCAGGGTCGTCCTACGAGCAGTACTTC	CATAAGSSYEQYF
TRBJ2-5	-	-	TRBV29-1	TGCAGCGTCCAAGGGGGAGGCCAAGAGACCCAGTACTTC	CSVQGGGQETQYF
TRBJ2-5	few	TRBD1	TRBV5-4	TGTGCCAGTACACATGACAGGGAGCCCCAAGAGACCCAGTACTTC	CASTHDREPQETQYF
TRBJ2-7	-	-	TRBV5-1	TGCGCCAGCAGCTTGGGACAGATTGCGGGGAGGGAGCAGTACTTC	CASSLGQIAGREQYF
TRBJ2-3	-	-	TRBV11-2	TGTGCCAGCAGCTTAAGCCCCCCGAGTTCGGGACCAGATACGCAGTATTTT	CASSLSPPSSGPDTQYF
TRBJ1-6	-	TRBD1	TRBV30	TGTGCCTGGAGGAGGGGGACAGGGATCTCACCCCTCCACTTT	CAWRRGTGISPLHF
TRBJ2-1	few	-	TRBV20-1	TGCAGTGCTAGACTGTACAATGAGCAGTTCTTC	CSARLYNEQFF
TRBJ1-5	-	TRBD1	TRBV2	TGTGCCAGCAGTGATGTAGGGGGCCAGCCCCAGCATTTT	CASSDVGGQPQHF
TRBJ1-5	-	-	TRBV15	TGTGCCACCAGCAGAGAGGTGGCAGGTGGACGGTATCAGCCCCAGCATTTT	CATSREVAGGRYQPQHF
TRBJ2-5	-	-	TRBV15	TGTGCCACCAGCAGGGACAGACAGTACCAAGAGACCCAGTACTTC	CATSRDRQYQETQYF
TRBJ2-3	once	TRBD1	TRBV5-1	TGCGCCAGCGGCCGCGACAGGGAAGTGGGAGATACGCAGTATTTT	CASGRDREVGDTQYF
TRBJ2-7	-	-	TRBV5-4	TGTGCCAGCAGCCCAGGACAGTCAGCCTACGAGCAGTACTTC	CASSPGQSAYEQYF
TRBJ2-3	-	TRBD2	TRBV5-1	TGCGCCAGCAGCTTGGAAAGCGGGGGGCCGGGGGGTACGCAGTATTTT	CASSLESGGPGGTQYF
TRBJ2-3	-	TRBD2	TRBV5-4	TGTGCCAGCAGCTTGGAACGGGGGGGCCGTCCAGATACGCAGTATTTT	CASSLERGGRPDTQYF
TRBJ2-1	-	TRBD2	TRBV9	TGTGCCAGCAGCGCGGGGGGGGCGTTAGCCCCCGCCTACAATGAGCAGTTCTTC	CASSAGGALAPAYNEQFF
TRBJ2-1	few	TRBD1	TRBV7-6	TGTGCCAGCAGCTCGGACAGGTACAATGAGCAGTTCTTC	CASSSDRYNEQFF
TRBJ1-2	once	-	TRBV9	TGTGCCAGCAGCGTAGTAAATTATGGCTACACCTTC	CASSVVNYGYTF
TRBJ1-6	-	TRBD1	TRBV5-6	TGTGCCAGCAGCAGGACAGGCAAGGGCTCCTATAATTCACCCCTCCACTTT	CASSRTGKGSYNSPLHF
TRBJ1-5	-	TRBD1	TRBV5-1	TGCGCCAGCAGTCCCGACAGGGGAAGCAATCAGCCCCAGCATTTT	CASSPDRGSNQPQHF
TRBJ2-2	few	TRBD1	TRBV7-9	TGTGCCAGCAGCCGAAACAGGGGCACCGGGGAGCTGTTTTTT	CASSRNRGTGELFF
TRBJ1-6	few	TRBD1	TRBV19	TGTGCCAGTAGTATAGGACAGGGGCCCTCGCCTTTAAATTCACCCCTCCACTTT	CASSIGQGPSPLNSPLHF
TRBJ1-2	-	-	TRBV25-1	TGTGCCAGCAGTGGTTCAGTTACGGGACAAGGTGGCTACACCTTC	CASSGSVTGQGGYTF
TRBJ2-2	-	TRBD1	TRBV4-1	TGCGCCAGCAGCCAGGACAGGGCGAGCGGGGAGCTGTTTTTT	CASSQDRASGELFF